This TCR beta chain was found in a study of immune evolution from preneoplasia to lung adenocarcinoma. V was pared by 4 bases and J by 4 bases, with 12 bases of the junction left unmatched. CDR3 length: 16 residues. Per the germline V gene, CDR1 is LGHNA and CDR2 is YNFKEQ. Profiling relied on immunoSEQ multiplex PCR, and the TCRdb table lists in-frame clones only, not all of them. This repertoire shows some 2,900 clones, 88% found once; its top ten account for roughly 4.9%. Sequencing used FFPE invasive lung adenocarcinoma tissue. This rearrangement joins TRBV4-2 to TRBJ1-2, with TRBD1 matching 7 bases. The TCR originated in a person aged 70 to 85 with invasive lung adenocarcinoma. CDR3 in amino acids: CASSPGGGGGLYGYTF. The CDR3, as DNA: TGTGCCAGCAGCCCTGGGGGAGGAGGGGGCCTCTATGGCTACACCTTC.